Given below is one T cell receptor (beta chain) in context. Using unique molecular identifiers, the investigators prepared the TCRbeta library. TCRdb redid the calling of the PCR reads with MiXCR, one entry per CDR3 protein. Here the sample spans 60,000 to 100,000 distinct CDR3 sequences, 15% to 20% being singletons. The CDR3 sequence is 16 residues long. V lost 1 base to trimming and J lost 1 base, with 11 bases between them. The germline gives CDR1 SGHTA, CDR2 FQGNSA. These data originate in a study of T-cell reconstitution after alpha-beta-depleted transplantation in children. The TCR originated in a male patient aged 2-15 years who had a stem cell transplant for acute lymphoblastic leukemia, so the T cells may come from the graft donor. The input for sequencing was PBMCs, mostly from graft donor cells, taken 360 days after TCRalphabeta/CD19-depleted stem cell transplant. The J gene is TRBJ2-1, the V gene TRBV7-2; tentative D call: TRBD2 (5 bases). The CDR3 reads CASSLEGAVSYNEQFF. CDR3 coding DNA: TGTGCCAGCAGCTTAGAGGGAGCGGTTTCCTACAATGAGCAGTTCTTC.